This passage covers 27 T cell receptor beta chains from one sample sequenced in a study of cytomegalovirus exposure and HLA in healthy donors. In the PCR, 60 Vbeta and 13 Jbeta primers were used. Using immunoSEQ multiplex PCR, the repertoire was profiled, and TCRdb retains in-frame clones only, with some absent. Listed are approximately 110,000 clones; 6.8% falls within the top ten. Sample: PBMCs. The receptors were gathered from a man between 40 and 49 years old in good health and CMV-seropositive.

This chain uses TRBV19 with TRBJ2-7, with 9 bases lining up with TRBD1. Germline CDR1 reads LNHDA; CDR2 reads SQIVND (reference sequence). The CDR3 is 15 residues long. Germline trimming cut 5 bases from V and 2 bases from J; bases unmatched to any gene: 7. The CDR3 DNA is TGTGCCAGTAGTGCCGGACAGGGGCCGGCCTACGAGCAGTACTTC. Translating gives CASSAGQGPAYEQYF.

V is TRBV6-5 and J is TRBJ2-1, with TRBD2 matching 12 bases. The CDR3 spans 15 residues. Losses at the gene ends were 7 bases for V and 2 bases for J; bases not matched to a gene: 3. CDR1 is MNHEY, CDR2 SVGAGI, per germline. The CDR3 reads CASTGLAGTYNEQFF. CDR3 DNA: TGTGCCAGCACCGGACTAGCGGGAACCTACAATGAGCAGTTCTTC.

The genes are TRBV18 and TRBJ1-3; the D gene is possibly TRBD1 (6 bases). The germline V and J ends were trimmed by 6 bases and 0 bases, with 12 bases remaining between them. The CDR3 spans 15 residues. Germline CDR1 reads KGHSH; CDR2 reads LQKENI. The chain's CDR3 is CASSPRDNSGNTIYF. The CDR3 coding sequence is TGTGCCAGCTCGCCTCGGGACAACTCTGGAAACACCATATATTTT.

CDR3 region: CASSLDRGYNEQFF. CDR3 DNA: TGCGCCAGCAGCTTGGACAGGGGCTACAATGAGCAGTTCTTC. The J gene is TRBJ2-1, the V gene TRBV5-1; 7 nucleotides line up with TRBD1. The CDR3 totals 14 residues. CDR1 is SGHRS, CDR2 YFSETQ, per germline. V trimming: 0 bases; J trimming: 3 bases; junction bases outside the gene matches: 0.

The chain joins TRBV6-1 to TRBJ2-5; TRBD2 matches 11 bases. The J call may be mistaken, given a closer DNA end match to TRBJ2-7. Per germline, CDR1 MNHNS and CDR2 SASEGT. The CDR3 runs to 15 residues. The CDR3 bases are TGTGCCAGCAGTGAACTAAGACTAGCGGGGACCGAGCAGTACTTC. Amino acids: CASSELRLAGTEQYF.

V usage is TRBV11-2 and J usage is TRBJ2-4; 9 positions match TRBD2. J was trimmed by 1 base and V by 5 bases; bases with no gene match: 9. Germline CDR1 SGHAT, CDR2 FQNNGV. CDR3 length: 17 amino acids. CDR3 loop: CASSRLAGPSAKNIQYF. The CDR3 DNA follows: TGTGCCAGCAGCCGCCTAGCGGGACCGAGTGCCAAAAACATTCAGTACTTC. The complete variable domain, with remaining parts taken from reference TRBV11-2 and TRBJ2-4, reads EAGVAQSPRYKIIEKRQSVAFWCNPISGHATLYWYQQILGQGPKLLIQFQNNGVVDDSQLPKDRFSAERLKGVDSTLKIQPAKLEDSAVYLCASSRLAGPSAKNIQYFGAGTRLSVL.

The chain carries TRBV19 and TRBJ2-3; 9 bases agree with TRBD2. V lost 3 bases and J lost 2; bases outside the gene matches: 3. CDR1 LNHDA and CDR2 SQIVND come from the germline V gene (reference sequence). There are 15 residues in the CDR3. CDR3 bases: TGTGCCAGTAGTATGTCTAGCGGGACCACAGATACGCAGTATTTT. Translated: CASSMSSGTTDTQYF.

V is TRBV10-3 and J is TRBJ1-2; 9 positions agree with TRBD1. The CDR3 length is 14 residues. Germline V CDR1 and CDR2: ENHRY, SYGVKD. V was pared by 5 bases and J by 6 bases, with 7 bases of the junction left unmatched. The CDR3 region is CAISHLRTGDGYTF. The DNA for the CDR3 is TGTGCCATCAGTCATCTAAGGACAGGGGATGGCTACACCTTC.

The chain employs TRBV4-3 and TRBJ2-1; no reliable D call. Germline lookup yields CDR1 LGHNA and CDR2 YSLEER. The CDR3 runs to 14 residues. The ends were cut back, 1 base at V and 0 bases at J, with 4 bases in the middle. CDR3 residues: CASSQAGSYNEQFF. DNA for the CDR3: TGCGCCAGCAGCCAAGCGGGCTCCTACAATGAGCAGTTCTTC.

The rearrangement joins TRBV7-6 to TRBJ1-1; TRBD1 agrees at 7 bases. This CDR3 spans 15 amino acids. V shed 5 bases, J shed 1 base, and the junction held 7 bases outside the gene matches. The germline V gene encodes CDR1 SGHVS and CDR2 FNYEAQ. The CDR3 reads CASSQLQGRNTEAFF. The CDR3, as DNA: TGTGCCAGCAGCCAACTACAGGGGCGGAACACTGAAGCTTTCTTT.

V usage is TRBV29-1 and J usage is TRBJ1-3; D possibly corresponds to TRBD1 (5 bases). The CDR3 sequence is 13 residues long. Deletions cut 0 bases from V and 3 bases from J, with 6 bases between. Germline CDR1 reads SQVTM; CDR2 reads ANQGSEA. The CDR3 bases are TGCAGCGTTGAAGAGGGGGGTGGAAACACCATATATTTT. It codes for CSVEEGGGNTIYF.

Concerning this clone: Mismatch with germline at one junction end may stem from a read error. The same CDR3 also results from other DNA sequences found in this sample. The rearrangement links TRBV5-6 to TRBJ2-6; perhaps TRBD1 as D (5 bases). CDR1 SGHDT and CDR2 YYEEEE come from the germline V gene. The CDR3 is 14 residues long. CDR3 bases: TGTGCCAGCAGCTTCAGGGATGGGGCCAACGTCCTGACCTTC. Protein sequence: CASSFRDGANVLTF.

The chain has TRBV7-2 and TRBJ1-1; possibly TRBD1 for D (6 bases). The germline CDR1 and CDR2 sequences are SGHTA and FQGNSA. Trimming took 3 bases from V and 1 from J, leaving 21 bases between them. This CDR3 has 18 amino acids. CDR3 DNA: TGTGCCAGCAGCTTTGCCGGACAGTCCCAAATTTGGAACACTGAAGCTTTCTTT. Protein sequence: CASSFAGQSQIWNTEAFF.

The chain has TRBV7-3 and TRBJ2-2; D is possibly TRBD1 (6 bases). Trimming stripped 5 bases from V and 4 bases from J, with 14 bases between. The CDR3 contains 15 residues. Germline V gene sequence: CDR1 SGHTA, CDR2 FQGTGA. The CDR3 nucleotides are TGTGCCAGCAGCCCCCGGGGACAAAGCACCGGGGAGCTGTTTTTT. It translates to CASSPRGQSTGELFF.

CDR3 nucleotides: TGTGCCAGCAGTCCTAGGGACAGGGGGCAAGAGACCCAGTACTTC. Translated, it gives CASSPRDRGQETQYF. V usage is TRBV6-1 and J usage is TRBJ2-5, with TRBD1 matching over 11 bases. V shed 5 bases and J 2 bases; nucleotides not matched to a gene: 4. Germline lookup yields CDR1 MNHNS and CDR2 SASEGT. CDR3 length: 15 amino acids.

The CDR3 protein is CASRIYSGGGDGTQYF. As DNA, the CDR3 is TGTGCCAGCCGTATATATAGCGGAGGGGGGGACGGTACGCAGTATTTT. The rearrangement joins TRBV28 to TRBJ2-3; maybe TRBD2 (7 bases). The CDR3 sequence is 16 residues long. Germline loops: CDR1 MDHEN, CDR2 SYDVKM. Trimming removed 8 bases from V and 8 bases from J, with 26 bases in between. The full variable domain, rest sourced from reference TRBV28 and TRBJ2-3, is DVKVTQSSRYLVKRTGEKVFLECVQDMDHENMFWYRQDPGLGLRLIYFSYDVKMKEKGDIPEGYSVSREKKERFSLILESASTNQTSMYLCASRIYSGGGDGTQYFGPGTRLTVL.

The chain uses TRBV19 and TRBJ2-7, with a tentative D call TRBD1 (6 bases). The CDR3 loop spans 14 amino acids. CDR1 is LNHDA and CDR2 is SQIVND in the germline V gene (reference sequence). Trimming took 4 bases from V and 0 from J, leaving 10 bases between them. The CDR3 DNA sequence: TGTGCCAGTAGTAGGGACACATTCTCCTACGAGCAGTACTTC. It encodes CASSRDTFSYEQYF.

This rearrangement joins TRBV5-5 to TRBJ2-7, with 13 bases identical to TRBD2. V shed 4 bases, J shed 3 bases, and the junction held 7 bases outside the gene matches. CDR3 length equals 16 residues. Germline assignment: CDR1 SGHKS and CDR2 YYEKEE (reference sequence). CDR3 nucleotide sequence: TGTGCCAGCAGCGGCCTGACTAGCGGGAGGATCTACGAGCAGTACTTC. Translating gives CASSGLTSGRIYEQYF.

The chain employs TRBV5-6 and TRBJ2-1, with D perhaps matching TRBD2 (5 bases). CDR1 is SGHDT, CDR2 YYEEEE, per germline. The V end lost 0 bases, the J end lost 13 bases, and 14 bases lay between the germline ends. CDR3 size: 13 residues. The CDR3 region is CASSLVTGENQFF. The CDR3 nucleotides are TGTGCCAGCAGCTTGGTAACCGGGGAAAATCAGTTCTTC.

CDR3 nucleotide sequence: TGTGCCAGCAGCTCGGGGAGACAGGGAGGAAACACCATATATTTT. Protein product: CASSSGRQGGNTIYF. V and J are TRBV5-4 and TRBJ1-3, with 7 bases that match TRBD1. The germline V gene has CDR1 SGHNT and CDR2 YYREEE (reference sequence). Losses at the gene ends were 3 bases for V and 4 bases for J; bases not matched to a gene: 7. This CDR3 is built from 15 residues.

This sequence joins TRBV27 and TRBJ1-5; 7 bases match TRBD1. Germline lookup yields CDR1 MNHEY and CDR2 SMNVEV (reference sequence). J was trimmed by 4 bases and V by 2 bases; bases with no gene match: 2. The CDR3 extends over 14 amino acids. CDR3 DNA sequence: TGTGCCAGCAGTTTAGCAGGGGGGAATCAGCCCCAGCATTTT. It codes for CASSLAGGNQPQHF.

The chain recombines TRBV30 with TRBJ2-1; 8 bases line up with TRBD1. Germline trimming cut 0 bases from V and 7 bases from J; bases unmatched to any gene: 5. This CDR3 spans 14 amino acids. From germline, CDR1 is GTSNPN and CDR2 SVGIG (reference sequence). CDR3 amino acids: CAWSVRTGYNEQFF. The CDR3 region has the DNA TGTGCCTGGAGTGTTAGGACAGGGTATAATGAGCAGTTCTTC.

CDR3 loop: CASSLADRVSDGELFF. The CDR3 DNA is TGTGCCAGCAGTTTGGCAGACAGGGTCAGTGACGGGGAGCTGTTTTTT. The chain links TRBV28 to TRBJ2-2, with 7 bases fitting TRBD1. J lost 7 bases, V lost 3 bases, and 11 bases had no gene match. The length of the CDR3 is 16 residues. Germline-derived CDR1 and CDR2 are MDHEN and SYDVKM.

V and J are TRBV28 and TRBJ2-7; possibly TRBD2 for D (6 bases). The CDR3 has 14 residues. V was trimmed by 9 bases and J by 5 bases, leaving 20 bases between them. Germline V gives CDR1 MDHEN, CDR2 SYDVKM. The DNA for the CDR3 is TGTGCCAGTTCCACCCCTTTGGCGGGACACGAGCAGTACTTC. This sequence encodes CASSTPLAGHEQYF.

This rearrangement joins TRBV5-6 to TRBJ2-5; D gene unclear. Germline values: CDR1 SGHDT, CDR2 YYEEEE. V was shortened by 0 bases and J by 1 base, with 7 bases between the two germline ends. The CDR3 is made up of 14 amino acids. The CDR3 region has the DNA TGTGCCAGCAGCTTGGGACAACTCCAAGAGACCCAGTACTTC. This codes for CASSLGQLQETQYF.

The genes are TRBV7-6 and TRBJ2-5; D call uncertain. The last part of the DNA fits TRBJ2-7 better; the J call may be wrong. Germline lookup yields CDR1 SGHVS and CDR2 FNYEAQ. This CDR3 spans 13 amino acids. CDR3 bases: TGTGCCAGCAGCTTGCTGGCGGCCTACGAGCAGTACTTC. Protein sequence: CASSLLAAYEQYF.

The CDR3 spells CASSLRTGSGNTIYF. The CDR3 DNA reads TGTGCCAGCAGCCTAAGGACAGGGTCTGGAAACACCATATATTTT. This chain links TRBV7-6 with TRBJ1-3; the match to TRBD1 covers 8 bases. CDR3 size: 15 residues. The germline V gene has CDR1 SGHVS and CDR2 FNYEAQ. Germline trimming cut 5 bases from V and 1 base from J; bases unmatched to any gene: 4. Using reference TRBV7-6 and TRBJ1-3 for the parts outside the CDR3, the full variable domain is GAGVSQSPRYKVTKRGQDVALRCDPISGHVSLYWYRQALGQGPEFLTYFNYEAQQDKSGLPNDRFSAERPEGSISTLTIQRTEQRDSAMYRCASSLRTGSGNTIYFGEGSWLTVV.